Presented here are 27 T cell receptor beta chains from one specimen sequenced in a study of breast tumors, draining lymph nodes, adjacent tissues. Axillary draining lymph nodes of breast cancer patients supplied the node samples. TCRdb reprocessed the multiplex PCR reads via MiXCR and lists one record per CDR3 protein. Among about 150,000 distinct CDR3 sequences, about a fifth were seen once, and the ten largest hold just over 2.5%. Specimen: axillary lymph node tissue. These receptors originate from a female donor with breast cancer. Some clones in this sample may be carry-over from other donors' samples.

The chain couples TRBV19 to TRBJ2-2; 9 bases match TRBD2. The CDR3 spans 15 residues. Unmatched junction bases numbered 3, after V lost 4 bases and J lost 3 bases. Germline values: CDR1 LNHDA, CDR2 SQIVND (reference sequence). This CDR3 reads CASSSSGRDTGELFF. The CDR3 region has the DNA TGTGCCAGTAGTAGTAGCGGGAGAGACACCGGGGAGCTGTTTTTT.

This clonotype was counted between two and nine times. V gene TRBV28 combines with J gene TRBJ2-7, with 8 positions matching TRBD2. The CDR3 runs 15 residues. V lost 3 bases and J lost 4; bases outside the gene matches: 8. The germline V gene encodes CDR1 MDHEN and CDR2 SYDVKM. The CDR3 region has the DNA TGTGCCAGCAGTTTCGTGGTTTCTAGCGGGTACGAGCAGTACTTC. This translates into CASSFVVSSGYEQYF.

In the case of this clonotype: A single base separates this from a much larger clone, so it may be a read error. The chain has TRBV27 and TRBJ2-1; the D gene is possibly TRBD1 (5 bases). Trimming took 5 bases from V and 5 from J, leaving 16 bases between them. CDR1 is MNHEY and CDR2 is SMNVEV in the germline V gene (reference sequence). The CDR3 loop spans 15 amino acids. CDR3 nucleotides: TGTGCCAGCAGTGGCCGTGCCAGGGCAAACAATGAGCAGTTCTTC. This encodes CASSGRARANNEQFF.

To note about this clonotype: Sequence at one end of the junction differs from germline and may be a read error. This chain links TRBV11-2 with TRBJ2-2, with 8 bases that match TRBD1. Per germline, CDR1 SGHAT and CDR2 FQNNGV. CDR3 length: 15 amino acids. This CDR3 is CACSLPDRATGELFF. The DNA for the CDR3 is TGTGCCTGCAGCCTACCGGACAGGGCGACCGGGGAGCTGTTTTTT. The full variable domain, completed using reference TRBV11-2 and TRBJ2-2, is EAGVAQSPRYKIIEKRQSVAFWCNPISGHATLYWYQQILGQGPKLLIQFQNNGVVDDSQLPKDRFSAERLKGVDSTLKIQPAKLEDSAVYLCACSLPDRATGELFFGEGSRLTVL.

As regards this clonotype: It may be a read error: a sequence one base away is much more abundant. The CDR3 sequence: CASNANTGELLF. The CDR3 DNA reads as TGTGCCAGCAACGCGAACACCGGGGAGCTGCTTTTT. V usage is TRBV7-2 and J usage is TRBJ2-2, with a possible D match to TRBD2 (5 bases). Germline V gives CDR1 SGHTA, CDR2 FQGNSA. The CDR3 has 12 residues. Supplemented by reference TRBV7-2 and TRBJ2-2, the full variable domain reads GAGVSQSPSNKVTEKGKDVELRCDPISGHTALYWYRQSLGQGLEFLIYFQGNSAPDKSGLPSDRFSAERTGGSVSTLTIQRTQQEDSAVYLCASNANTGELLFGEGSRLTVL.

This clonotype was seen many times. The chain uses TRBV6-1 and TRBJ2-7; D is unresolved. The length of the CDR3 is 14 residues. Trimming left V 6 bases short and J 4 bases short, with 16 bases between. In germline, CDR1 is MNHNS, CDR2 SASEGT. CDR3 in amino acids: CASRDLVFSYEQYF. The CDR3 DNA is TGTGCCAGCAGGGATCTGGTTTTCTCTTACGAGCAGTACTTC.

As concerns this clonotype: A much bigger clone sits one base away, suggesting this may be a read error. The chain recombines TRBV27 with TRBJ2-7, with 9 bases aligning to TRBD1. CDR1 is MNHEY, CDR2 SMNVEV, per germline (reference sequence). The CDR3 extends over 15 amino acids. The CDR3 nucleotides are TGTGCCAGCAGTTTAACAGGACAGGGGACTAACGAGCAGTGCTTC. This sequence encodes CASSLTGQGTNEQCF.

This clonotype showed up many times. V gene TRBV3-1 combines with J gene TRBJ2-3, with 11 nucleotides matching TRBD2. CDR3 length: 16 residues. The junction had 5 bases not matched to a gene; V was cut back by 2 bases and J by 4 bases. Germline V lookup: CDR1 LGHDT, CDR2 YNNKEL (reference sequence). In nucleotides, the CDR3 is TGTGCCAGCAGCCAACAACTAGCGGGAGCAGCAGATACGCAGTATTTT. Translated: CASSQQLAGAADTQYF.

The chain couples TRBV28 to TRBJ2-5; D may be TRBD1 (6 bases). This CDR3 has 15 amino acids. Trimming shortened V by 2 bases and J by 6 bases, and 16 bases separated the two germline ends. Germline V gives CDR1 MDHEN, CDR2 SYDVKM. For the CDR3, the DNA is TGTGCCAGCAGTTTAAAGCAGGGGCACAAAAAGACCCAGTACTTC. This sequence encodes CASSLKQGHKKTQYF. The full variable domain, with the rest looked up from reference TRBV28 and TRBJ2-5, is DVKVTQSSRYLVKRTGEKVFLECVQDMDHENMFWYRQDPGLGLRLIYFSYDVKMKEKGDIPEGYSVSREKKERFSLILESASTNQTSMYLCASSLKQGHKKTQYFGPGTRLLVL.

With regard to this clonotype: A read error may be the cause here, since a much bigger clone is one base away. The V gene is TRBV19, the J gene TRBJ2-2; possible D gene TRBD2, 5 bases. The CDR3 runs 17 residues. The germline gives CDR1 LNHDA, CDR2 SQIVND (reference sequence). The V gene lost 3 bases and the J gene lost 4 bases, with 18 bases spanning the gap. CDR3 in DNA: TGTGCCAGTAGTATGTGGCTAGTGGGAGTCGCCACCGGGGAGCTGTTTTTT. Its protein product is CASSMWLVGVATGELFF. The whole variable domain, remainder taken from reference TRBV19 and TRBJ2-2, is DGGITQSPKYLFRKEGQNVTLSCEQNLNHDAMYWYRQDPGQGLRLIYYSQIVNDFQKGDIAEGYSVSREKKESFPLTVTSAQKNPTAFYLCASSMWLVGVATGELFFGEGSRLTVL.

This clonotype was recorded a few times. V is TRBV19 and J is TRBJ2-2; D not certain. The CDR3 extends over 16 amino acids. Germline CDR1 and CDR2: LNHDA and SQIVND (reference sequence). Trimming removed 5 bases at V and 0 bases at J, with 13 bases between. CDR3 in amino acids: CASSVQRPTNTGELFF. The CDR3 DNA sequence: TGTGCCAGTAGTGTTCAAAGGCCTACGAACACCGGGGAGCTGTTTTTT.

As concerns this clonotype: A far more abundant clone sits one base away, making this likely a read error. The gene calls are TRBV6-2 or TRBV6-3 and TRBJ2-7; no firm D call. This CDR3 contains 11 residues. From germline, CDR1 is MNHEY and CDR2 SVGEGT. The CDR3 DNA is TGTGCCAGCAGCTCAACCTACGAGCGGTACTTC. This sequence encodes CASSSTYERYF.

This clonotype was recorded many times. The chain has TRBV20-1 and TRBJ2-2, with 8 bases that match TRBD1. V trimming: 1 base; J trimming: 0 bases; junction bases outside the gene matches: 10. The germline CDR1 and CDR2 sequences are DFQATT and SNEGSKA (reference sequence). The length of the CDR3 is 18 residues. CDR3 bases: TGCAGTGCTAGAGTCGGGTCCAGGGGGCCCACGAACACCGGGGAGCTGTTTTTT. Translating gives CSARVGSRGPTNTGELFF.

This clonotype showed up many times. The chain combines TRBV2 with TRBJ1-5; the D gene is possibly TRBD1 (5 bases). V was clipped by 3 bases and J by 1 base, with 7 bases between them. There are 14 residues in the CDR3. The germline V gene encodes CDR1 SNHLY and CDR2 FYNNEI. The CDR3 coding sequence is TGTGCCAGCAGTGACCGGGGGAGCAATCAGCCCCAGCATTTT. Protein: CASSDRGSNQPQHF.

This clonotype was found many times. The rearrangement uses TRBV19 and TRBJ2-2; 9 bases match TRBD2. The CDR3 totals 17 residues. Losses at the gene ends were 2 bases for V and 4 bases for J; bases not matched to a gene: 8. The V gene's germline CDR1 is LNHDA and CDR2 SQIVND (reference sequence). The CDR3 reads CASSIRASGMGTGELFF. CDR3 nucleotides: TGTGCCAGTAGTATAAGGGCTAGCGGGATGGGCACCGGGGAGCTGTTTTTT. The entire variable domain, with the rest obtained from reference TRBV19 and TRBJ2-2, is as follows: DGGITQSPKYLFRKEGQNVTLSCEQNLNHDAMYWYRQDPGQGLRLIYYSQIVNDFQKGDIAEGYSVSREKKESFPLTVTSAQKNPTAFYLCASSIRASGMGTGELFFGEGSRLTVL.

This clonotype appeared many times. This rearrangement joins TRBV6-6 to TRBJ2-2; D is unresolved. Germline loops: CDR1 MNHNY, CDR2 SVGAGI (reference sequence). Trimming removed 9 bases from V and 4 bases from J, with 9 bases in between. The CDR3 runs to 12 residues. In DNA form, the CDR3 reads TGTGCCAGTTTGGCGATCACCGGGGAGCTGTTTTTT. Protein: CASLAITGELFF.

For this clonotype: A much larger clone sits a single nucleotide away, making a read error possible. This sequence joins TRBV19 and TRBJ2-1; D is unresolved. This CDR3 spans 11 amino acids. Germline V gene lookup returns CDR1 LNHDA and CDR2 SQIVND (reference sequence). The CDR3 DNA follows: TGTGCCAGTAGAGGAGCGAGTGAGAAGTTCTTC. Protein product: CASRGASEKFF.

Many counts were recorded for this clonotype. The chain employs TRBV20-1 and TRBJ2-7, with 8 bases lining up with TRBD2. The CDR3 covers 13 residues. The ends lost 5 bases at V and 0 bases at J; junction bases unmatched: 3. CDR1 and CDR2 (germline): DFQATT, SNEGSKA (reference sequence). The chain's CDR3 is CSAPGTSSYEQYF. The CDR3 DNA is TGCAGTGCTCCCGGGACTAGCTCCTACGAGCAGTACTTC.

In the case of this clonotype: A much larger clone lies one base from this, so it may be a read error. CDR3 DNA sequence: TGCGCCAGCAGCCCGAGCGGGAGTGGGTACGATGAGCAGTTCTTC. This codes for CASSPSGSGYDEQFF. The chain joins TRBV5-1 to TRBJ2-1, with TRBD2 identical over 8 bases. Unmatched junction bases numbered 11, after V lost 4 bases and J lost 8 bases. The CDR3 sequence is 15 residues long. The V gene's germline CDR1 is SGHRS and CDR2 YFSETQ. Full variable domain (outside the CDR3, taken from reference TRBV5-1 and TRBJ2-1): KAGVTQTPRYLIKTRGQQVTLSCSPISGHRSVSWYQQTPGQGLQFLFEYFSETQRNKGNFPGRFSGRQFSNSRSEMNVSTLELGDSALYLCASSPSGSGYDEQFFGPGTRLTVL.

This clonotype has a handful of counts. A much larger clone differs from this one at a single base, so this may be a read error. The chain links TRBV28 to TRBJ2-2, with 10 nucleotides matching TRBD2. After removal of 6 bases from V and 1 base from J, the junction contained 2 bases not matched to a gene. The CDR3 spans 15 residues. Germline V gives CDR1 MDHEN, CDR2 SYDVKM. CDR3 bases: TGTGCCAGCAGCCGGACTAGCGGGAACACCGGGGAGCTGTTTTTT. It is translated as CASSRTSGNTGELFF.

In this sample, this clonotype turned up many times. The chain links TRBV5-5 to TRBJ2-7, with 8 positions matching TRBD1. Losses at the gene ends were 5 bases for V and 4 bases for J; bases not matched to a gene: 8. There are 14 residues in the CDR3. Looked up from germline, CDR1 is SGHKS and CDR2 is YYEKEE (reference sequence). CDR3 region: CASSLGQGLYEQYF. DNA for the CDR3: TGTGCCAGCAGTCTCGGACAGGGTTTATACGAGCAGTACTTC.

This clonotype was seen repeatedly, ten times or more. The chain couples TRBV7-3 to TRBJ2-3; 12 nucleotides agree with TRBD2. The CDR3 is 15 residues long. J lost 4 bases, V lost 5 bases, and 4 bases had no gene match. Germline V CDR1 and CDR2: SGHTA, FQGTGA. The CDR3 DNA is TGTGCCAGCAGCGCCCTAGCGGGAGGGTCAGATACGCAGTATTTT. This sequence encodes CASSALAGGSDTQYF. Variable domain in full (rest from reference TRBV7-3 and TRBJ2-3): GAGVSQTPSNKVTEKGKYVELRCDPISGHTALYWYRQSLGQGPEFLIYFQGTGAADDSGLPNDRFFAVRPEGSVSTLKIQRTERGDSAVYLCASSALAGGSDTQYFGPGTRLTVL.

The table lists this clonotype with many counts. Here the CDR3 reads CASTQGGWQPQHF. CDR3 DNA: TGTGCCAGCACTCAAGGGGGATGGCAGCCCCAGCATTTT. This rearrangement joins TRBV6-1 to TRBJ1-5; D might be TRBD1 (6 bases). Germline V CDR1 and CDR2: MNHNS, SASEGT. The CDR3 has 13 residues. The ends were cut back, 7 bases at V and 7 bases at J, with 14 bases in the middle.

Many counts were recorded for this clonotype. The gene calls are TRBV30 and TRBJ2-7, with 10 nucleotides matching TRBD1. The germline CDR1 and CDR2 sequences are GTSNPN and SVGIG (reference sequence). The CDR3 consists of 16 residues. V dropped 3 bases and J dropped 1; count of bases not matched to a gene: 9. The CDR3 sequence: CAWSFWDRGISYEQYF. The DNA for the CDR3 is TGTGCCTGGAGCTTCTGGGACAGGGGAATTTCCTACGAGCAGTACTTC.

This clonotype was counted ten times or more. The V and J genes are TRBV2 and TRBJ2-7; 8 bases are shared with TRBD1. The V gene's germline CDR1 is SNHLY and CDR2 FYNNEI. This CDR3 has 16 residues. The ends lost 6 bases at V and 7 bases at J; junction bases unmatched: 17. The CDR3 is CASRDARDRRGVEQYF. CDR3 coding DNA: TGTGCCAGCAGGGATGCGAGGGACAGGAGGGGGGTGGAGCAGTACTTC.

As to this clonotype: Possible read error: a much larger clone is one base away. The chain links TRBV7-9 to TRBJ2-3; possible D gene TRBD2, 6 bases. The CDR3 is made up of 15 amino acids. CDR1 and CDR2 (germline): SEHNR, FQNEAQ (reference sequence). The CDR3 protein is CANSRAGPGTDTQYF. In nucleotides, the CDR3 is TGTGCCAACAGCCGAGCGGGCCCGGGCACAGATACGCAGTATTTT.

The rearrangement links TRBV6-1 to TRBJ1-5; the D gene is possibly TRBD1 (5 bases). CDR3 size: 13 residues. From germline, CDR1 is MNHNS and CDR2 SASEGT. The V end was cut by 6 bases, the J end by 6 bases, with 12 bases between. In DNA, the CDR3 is TGTGCCAGCAGGGGGGGGGGAGGTCAGCCCCAGCATTTT. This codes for CASRGGGGQPQHF.